This TCR beta chain emerged from a study of graft-versus-host responses after intestinal transplantation. The CDR3 runs to 17 residues. Germline loops: CDR1 SGHVS, CDR2 FQNEAQ. Some clones are missing from TCRdb's copy, which holds only in-frame ones; the method was immunoSEQ multiplex PCR. The data contain 5,000 to 6,500 clones, 60% to 80% of them singletons. This clone was seen a handful of times. A read error may produce the germline difference seen at one junction end. This chain uses TRBV7-8 with TRBJ1-4; TRBD1 might be the D (5 bases). This TCR derives from a human patient who received an intestinal transplant, so some T cells may come from the graft donor. The sample was PBMCs, taken roughly 320 days after intestinal transplant. The chain's CDR3 is CACSVLGVGPANEKLFF. For the CDR3, the DNA is TGTGCCTGCAGCGTCCTGGGGGTGGGGCCGGCTAATGAAAAACTGTTTTTT.